This TCR beta chain is from a study of T cell responses to AZD1222 COVID-19 vaccine. This table comes from immunoSEQ multiplex PCR, and its TCRdb copy is limited to in-frame clones, with some not included. The data contain some 150,000 clones, 85% to 95% of them seen just once; the ten biggest clones take up less than 0.95%. The TCR was taken from an adult in good health. Source: peripheral blood, taken on day 0 of MenACWY control vaccination.

The DNA for the CDR3 is TGTGCCAGCAGTTTCTGGACAGAATCCACAGATACGCAGTATTTT. It yields the protein CASSFWTESTDTQYF. This chain connects TRBV28 to TRBJ2-3; the D gene is possibly TRBD1 (6 bases). The CDR3 length is 15 residues. Trimming removed 3 bases at V and 2 bases at J, with 12 bases between. Germline V gene sequence: CDR1 MDHEN, CDR2 SYDVKM.